The present T cell receptor (beta chain) was sequenced within a study of metastatic and nonmetastatic thyroid tumors. Across the study: Malignant and benign thyroid patients had repertoires compared in peripheral blood and tumor or nodule tissue. Study-level results: Malignant tumors reportedly showed significantly higher TCR beta diversity than benign nodules in both blood and tumor.

Ten or more counts support this clone. Its antigen is not identified. Not a single patient had been given any form of treatment at any point before undergoing thyroid surgery. Authors' analysis steps: Clinicopathological groups differed in CDR3, with these differences serving to build a distant-metastasis classifier for papillary thyroid cancer. TCRdb ran MiXCR on the PCR reads. The authors' filters were not applied to this entry. The data show about 39,000 clones, 15% to 20% seen once. Germline V gene data show CDR1 as SQVTM and CDR2 as ANQGSEA. Trimming took 5 bases from V and 5 from J, leaving 13 bases between them. The CDR3 is made up of 12 amino acids.

This TCR came from a female donor with papillary thyroid cancer or a benign thyroid nodule (not recorded which). Some clones in this sample may be carry-over from other donors' samples. The gene calls are TRBV29-1 and TRBJ2-7; tentative D call: TRBD1 (5 bases). Sample: tumor tissue. CDR3 sequence reads: CSVPGPRNEQYF. The CDR3 coding sequence is TGCAGCGTTCCAGGGCCGCGGAACGAGCAGTACTTC.